Listed below are T cell receptor beta chains from one sample, sequenced in a study of control samples from healthy donors and cancer patients. Data came from immunoSEQ multiplex PCR; TCRdb stores just in-frame clones and leaves some out. The repertoire holds around 110,000 clones, around 89% seen once, with about 1.1% in the top ten. The material sequenced was PBMCs. Every receptor here comes from a woman between 50 and 59 years old with colorectal cancer. CDR3s include the opening cysteine and the closing phenylalanine or tryptophan. The D gene is left open where the match is weak. The listing skips clone size in some rows; elsewhere it reads once, few, many or a size class.

v_gene,j_gene,abundance,d_gene,CDR3nt,CDR3aa
TRBV4-1,TRBJ1-5,NA,TRBD1,TGCGCCAGCAGCCCGCCAGGGGGTAGCAATCAGCCCCAGCATTTT,CASSPPGGSNQPQHF
TRBV19,TRBJ1-5,NA,NA,TGTGCCAGTAGTATAGCCACCCTTAGCAATCAGCCCCAGCATTTT,CASSIATLSNQPQHF
TRBV27,TRBJ2-1,NA,TRBD2,TGTGCCAGCAGCTTATCACCGGGACTAGCGGGAGAAGTCAATGAGCAGTTCTTC,CASSLSPGLAGEVNEQFF
TRBV19,TRBJ2-5,NA,NA,TGTGCCAGTAGCGAAACCGGACAAGAGACCCAGTACTTC,CASSETGQETQYF
TRBV6-6,TRBJ2-7,NA,NA,TGTGCCAGCAGTTACCGTATCAGGGGTTTGGTGCACGAGCAGTACTTC,CASSYRIRGLVHEQYF
TRBV30,TRBJ1-4,few,NA,TGTGCCTGGAGTCTGGACCCTAATGAAAAACTGTTTTTT,CAWSLDPNEKLFF
TRBV3-1/TRBV3-2,TRBJ2-7,NA,NA,TGTGCCAGCAGCCTAACTATAGGCTACGAGCAGTACTTC,CASSLTIGYEQYF
TRBV6-2/TRBV6-3,TRBJ2-3,NA,NA,TGTGCCAGCAGTCGGGGAGATACGCAGTATTTT,CASSRGDTQYF
TRBV6-5,TRBJ1-4,once,TRBD1,TGTGCCAGCGGACCTACAGGGGATGAAAAACTGTTTTTT,CASGPTGDEKLFF
TRBV2,TRBJ2-1,NA,NA,TGTGCCAGCAGCACAGAGATGGAGCAGTTCTTC,CASSTEMEQFF
TRBV5-6,TRBJ2-1,NA,TRBD2,TGTGCCAGCAGCTCGCTAGCGGGGCTGTACAATGAGCAGTTCTTC,CASSSLAGLYNEQFF
TRBV5-1,TRBJ2-3,NA,NA,TGCGCCAGCAGCTTGGCCGGGGGAACCCCAGATACGCAGTATTTT,CASSLAGGTPDTQYF
TRBV10-1,TRBJ2-7,NA,TRBD2,TGCGCCAGCAGTTCTAGCGGGGAGCACTACGAGCAGTACTTC,CASSSSGEHYEQYF
TRBV10-1,TRBJ1-5,once,TRBD1,TGCGCCAGCACCTTCAAGAGCGGGACAGGGGTTCAGCCCCAGCATTTT,CASTFKSGTGVQPQHF
TRBV28,TRBJ2-1,NA,TRBD2,TGTGCCAGCAGAAGAGCACTAGCGGTTCACTACAATGAGCAGTTCTTC,CASRRALAVHYNEQFF
TRBV28,TRBJ2-3,NA,TRBD2,TGTGCCAGCACCCCTTCGGGGGAGGGCCGAGGAGATACGCAGTATTTT,CASTPSGEGRGDTQYF
TRBV6-4,TRBJ1-5,NA,NA,TGTGCCAGCAGTCTTGCGTTCCCCAATGAGCCCCAGCATTTT,CASSLAFPNEPQHF
TRBV19,TRBJ2-6,NA,NA,TGTGCCAGTAGGCCAGGGGCTGTCTCTGGGGCCAACGTCCTGACTTTC,CASRPGAVSGANVLTF
TRBV6-1,TRBJ2-7,NA,NA,TGTGCCAGCAGTGACCGACGCCCCCCCTACGAGCAGTACTTC,CASSDRRPPYEQYF
TRBV19,TRBJ1-2,NA,NA,TGTGCCAGTAGAGGAGCTAACTATGGCTACACCTTC,CASRGANYGYTF
TRBV2,TRBJ1-5,once,NA,TGTGCCAGCAGTGAAATCGGTCGGGAGAATAATCAGCCCCAGCATTTT,CASSEIGRENNQPQHF
TRBV6-2/TRBV6-3,TRBJ2-1,NA,TRBD2,TGTGCCAGCACCCCGACTAGCGGGGAGAGTGAGCAGTTCTTC,CASTPTSGESEQFF
TRBV2,TRBJ2-6,NA,NA,TGTGCCAGCAGTGTTGCGGGGGCCAACGTCCTGACTTTC,CASSVAGANVLTF
TRBV5-1,TRBJ1-5,NA,TRBD1,TGCGCCAGCAGCTTGGGACAGGGGACTCAGCCCCAGCATTTT,CASSLGQGTQPQHF
TRBV7-9,TRBJ2-2,NA,NA,TGTGCCAGCAGCCCGCGGGTGGACATACTCACCGGGGAGCTGTTTTTT,CASSPRVDILTGELFF
TRBV13,TRBJ2-1,few,TRBD2,TGTGCCAGCAGCTTCCGACTAGCGGGGGGCTACAATGAGCAGTTCTTC,CASSFRLAGGYNEQFF
TRBV28,TRBJ2-7,few,TRBD2,TGTGCCAGCATACCGGGGGGGGAGGGCACCTACGAGCAGTACTTC,CASIPGGEGTYEQYF
TRBV30,TRBJ2-1,NA,NA,TGTGCCTGGAGTACGGAAAACTGGGACAATGAGCAGTTCTTC,CAWSTENWDNEQFF
TRBV19,TRBJ2-1,NA,TRBD2,TGTGCCAGTAGTATGGGGACTAGCGGGAGTATTTCCAATGAGCAGTTCTTC,CASSMGTSGSISNEQFF
TRBV4-1,TRBJ1-2,NA,NA,TGCGCCAGCAGCCAACCGTCGGCTTCTAAGGCCGCTAACTATGGCTACACCTTC,CASSQPSASKAANYGYTF
TRBV15,TRBJ2-7,NA,NA,TGTGCCACCAGCAGAGCAACCGGGACCTACGAGCAGTACTTC,CATSRATGTYEQYF
TRBV5-1,TRBJ1-4,NA,NA,TGCGCCACCCGAACCGGGGGACTTACTAATGAAAAACTGTTTTTT,CATRTGGLTNEKLFF
TRBV15,TRBJ1-4,NA,TRBD1,TGTGCCACCAGCCTCCGAACCGGGACAGGCCACGAAAAACTGTTTTTT,CATSLRTGTGHEKLFF
TRBV11-2,TRBJ1-3,NA,NA,TGTGCCAGCAGCTTACGCCTGGACAGCTCTGGAAACACCATATATTTT,CASSLRLDSSGNTIYF
TRBV5-4,TRBJ2-6,NA,NA,TGTGCCAGCAGTGACATGTCCGGAGAGGCCAACGTCCTGACTTTC,CASSDMSGEANVLTF
TRBV19,TRBJ2-2,NA,TRBD1,TGTGCCAGTAATCGACAGGGGGTCCGGGAGCTGTTTTTT,CASNRQGVRELFF
TRBV28,TRBJ1-2,NA,NA,TGTGCCAGCAGCCCTGGATGGGGCGGAGGCTACACCTTC,CASSPGWGGGYTF
TRBV19,TRBJ1-1,NA,NA,TGTGCCAGTACCGCAGGGAGACCGAACACTGAAGCTTTCTTT,CASTAGRPNTEAFF
TRBV3-1/TRBV3-2,TRBJ2-1,NA,NA,TGTGCCAGCAGCCAAGATCCGCCCTATGAGCAGTTCTTC,CASSQDPPYEQFF
TRBV14,TRBJ2-5,NA,NA,TGTGCCAGCAGCCAAAGCAGGATGCAAGAGACCCAGTACTTC,CASSQSRMQETQYF
TRBV6-6,TRBJ2-5,once,NA,TGTGCCAGCAGTTACGGGCAGACCCAGTACTTC,CASSYGQTQYF